This TCR beta chain comes out of a study of CD8 T cells in Susac syndrome. Overall study: There were 5 or 6 sequenced Susac syndrome patients with active disease and about 8 in remission. Patients with Susac syndrome had blood drawn and were at that point therapy-naive, on corticosteroids, or on intravenous immunoglobulin alone.

Peripheral blood CD8+ and CD4+ T cells were profiled by TCR beta sequencing. With random hexamers, reverse transcription was performed on roughly 0.5 to 1 ug of RNA. Amplification of TCR beta CDR3 spanned 54 Vbeta and 13 Jbeta via immunoSEQ multiplex PCR. Each CDR3 protein is one row after TCRdb ran MiXCR on the immunoSEQ multiplex PCR reads. Here the sample spans some 180,000 distinct CDR3 sequences, roughly 94% being singletons. This clonotype originated in a human donor with Susac syndrome. The sequencing sample was made of CD4+ T cells from PBMCs.

CDR3 in amino acids: CASVSFGGGNTEAFF. The CDR3 nucleotides read TGTGCCAGCGTCTCCTTTGGAGGGGGGAACACTGAAGCTTTCTTT. V and J are TRBV28 and TRBJ1-1; D is possibly TRBD1 (6 bases). The germline V gene encodes CDR1 MDHEN and CDR2 SYDVKM. V was trimmed by 8 bases and J by 1 base, leaving 17 bases between them. There are 15 residues in the CDR3. The complete variable domain, with remaining parts taken from reference TRBV28 and TRBJ1-1, reads DVKVTQSSRYLVKRTGEKVFLECVQDMDHENMFWYRQDPGLGLRLIYFSYDVKMKEKGDIPEGYSVSREKKERFSLILESASTNQTSMYLCASVSFGGGNTEAFFGQGTRLTVV.